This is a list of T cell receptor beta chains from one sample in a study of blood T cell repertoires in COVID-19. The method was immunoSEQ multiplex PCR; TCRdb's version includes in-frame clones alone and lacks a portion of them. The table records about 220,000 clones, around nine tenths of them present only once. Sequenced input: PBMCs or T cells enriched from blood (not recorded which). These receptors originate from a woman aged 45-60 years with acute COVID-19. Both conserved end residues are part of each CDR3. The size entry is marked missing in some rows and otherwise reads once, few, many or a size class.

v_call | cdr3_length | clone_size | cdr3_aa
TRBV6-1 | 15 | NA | CASSEYSISTDTQYF
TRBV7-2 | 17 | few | CASSLNRVGLNTGELFF
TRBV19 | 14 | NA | CASSIRLLTDTQYF
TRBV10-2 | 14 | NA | CASSELRTGREAFF
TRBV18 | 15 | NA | CASSPGHRGNSPLHF
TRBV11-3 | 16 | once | CASSFGYGSGGDEQFF
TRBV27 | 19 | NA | CASSPIDSDRGLGLGGYTF
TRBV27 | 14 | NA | CASSLSGQFYGYTF
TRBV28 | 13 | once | CASSLSGGYEQYF
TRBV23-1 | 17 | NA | CASSQSRRETATYEQYF
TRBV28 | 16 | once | CASSLPGGTSQETQYF
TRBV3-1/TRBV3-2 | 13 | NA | CASSQVGFYGYTF
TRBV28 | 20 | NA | CASSPNLGTSGRAVYNEQFF
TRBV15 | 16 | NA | CATSRDGGTGSREQYF
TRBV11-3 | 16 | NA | CASSLERAGEGRTQYF
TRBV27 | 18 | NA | CASRSSRQAPLAKNIQYF
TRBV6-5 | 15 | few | CASSFSGISSYEQYF
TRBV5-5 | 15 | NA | CASSRSAGVNQPQHF
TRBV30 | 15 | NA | CAWSVAAGGGETQYF
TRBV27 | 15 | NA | CASSLGTVNTGELFF
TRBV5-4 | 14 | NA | CASSTGQGSDEQYF
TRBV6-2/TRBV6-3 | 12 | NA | CASSYWADEAFF
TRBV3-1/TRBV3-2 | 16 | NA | CASTSGQGWFRDTQYF
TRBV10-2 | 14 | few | CASSEQGTRNTIYF
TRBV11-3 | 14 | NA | CASSLEPGTDTQYF
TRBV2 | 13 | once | CASSEDNAPRGFF
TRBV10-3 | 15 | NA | CAISERGAAEDEQYF
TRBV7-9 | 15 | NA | CASSLGVAGNYGYTF
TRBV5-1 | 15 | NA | CASSLAGQVIKGYTF
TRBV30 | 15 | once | CAWSYWTDSNYGYTF
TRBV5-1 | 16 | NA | CASSPLLAGVKSEQFF
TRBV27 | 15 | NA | CASSPRTGLTGELFF
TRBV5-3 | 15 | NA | CARSLGTGTRNEQFF
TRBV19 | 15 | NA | CASNLNTGTGGEQYF
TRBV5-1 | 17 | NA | CATSSGPVDRTNEKLFF
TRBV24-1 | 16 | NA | CATSDPGLAGVNEQFF
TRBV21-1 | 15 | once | CASSEGAGGGDEQFF
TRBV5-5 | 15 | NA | CASSSVGGDGSPLHF
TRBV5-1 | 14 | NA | CASSSLARGYGYTF
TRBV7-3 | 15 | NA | CASSLLAGDTGELFF
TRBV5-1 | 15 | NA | CASSLAGQGLSPLHF